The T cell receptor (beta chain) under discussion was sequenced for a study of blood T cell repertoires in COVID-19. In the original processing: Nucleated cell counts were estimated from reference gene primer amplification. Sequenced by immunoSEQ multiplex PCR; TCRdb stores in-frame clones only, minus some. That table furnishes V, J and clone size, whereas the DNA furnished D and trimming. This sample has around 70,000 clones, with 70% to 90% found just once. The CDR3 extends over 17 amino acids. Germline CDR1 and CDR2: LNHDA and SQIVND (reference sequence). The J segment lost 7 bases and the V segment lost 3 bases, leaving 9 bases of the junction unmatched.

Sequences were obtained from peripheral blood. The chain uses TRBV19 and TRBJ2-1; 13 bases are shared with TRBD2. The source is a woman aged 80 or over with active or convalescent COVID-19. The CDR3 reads CASSIRTSGGYRNEQFF. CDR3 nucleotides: TGTGCCAGTAGTATCCGGACTAGCGGGGGCTACAGAAATGAGCAGTTCTTC.